These T cell receptor beta chains were read from a single sample in a study of T cells in Graves' hyperthyroidism and ophthalmopathy. Each CDR3 protein is one row after TCRdb ran MiXCR on the multiplex PCR reads. The table lists around 600,000 distinct CDR3 sequences, approximately 14% of them singletons. The sequencing sample was made of blood. Receptors were obtained from a woman aged 50 to 65 with Graves' ophthalmopathy. The CDR3 runs from the conserved cysteine through the conserved F or W. Each record gives: V gene, J gene, clone size, D gene, CDR3 DNA, CDR3 protein. A D gene is named only where the DNA matches it firmly. Only some rows state a clone size, as once, few, many or a class for expanded clones.

TRBV5-1	TRBJ2-1	many	TRBD2	TGCGCCAGCAGCTTGGCGCGAGCGGGAGTCTCCTACAATGAGCAGTTCTTC	CASSLARAGVSYNEQFF
TRBV24-1	TRBJ2-5	many	TRBD1	TGTGCCACCAGTGACCGACAGGGTCTGGAGACCCAGTACTTC	CATSDRQGLETQYF
TRBV20-1	TRBJ2-1	.	TRBD2	TGCAGTGCTAGTAGCGGGAGTCGGTACAATGAGCAGTTCTTC	CSASSGSRYNEQFF
TRBV7-9	TRBJ1-1	few	.	TGTGCCAGCAGCTTAGAGGGTTCGCTTCCGAACACTGAAGCTTTCTTT	CASSLEGSLPNTEAFF
TRBV19	TRBJ2-1	.	.	TGTGCCAGTAGTATAGTCTGGGGAGATACGTCTGAGCAGTTCTTC	CASSIVWGDTSEQFF
TRBV30	TRBJ2-1	many	TRBD2	TGTGCCTGGAGTGTTAGCGGGAGCAGGGATGAGCAGTTCTTC	CAWSVSGSRDEQFF
TRBV10-3	TRBJ2-3	few	TRBD2	TGTGCCACCCGACTAGCGGAGGGGGATACGCAGTATTTT	CATRLAEGDTQYF
TRBV20-1	TRBJ2-2	.	.	TGCAGTGCTAGAGATCCAGTTTCCGGGGAGCTGTTTTTT	CSARDPVSGELFF
TRBV11-3	TRBJ2-1	many	TRBD2	TGTGCCAGCAGCTCCAGACTAGCGGGAGTCTCCGATGAGCAGTTCTTC	CASSSRLAGVSDEQFF
TRBV28	TRBJ2-1	.	TRBD1	TGTGCCAGCTTATCCTCGGGACAGGCCCACGAGCAGTTCTTC	CASLSSGQAHEQFF
TRBV28	TRBJ1-5	many	TRBD1	TGTGCCAGCAGTCCCCCGGGCAGGGGGGATCAGCCCCAGCATTTT	CASSPPGRGDQPQHF
TRBV28	TRBJ2-1	many	.	TGTGCCAGCAGTTTTGGGAGACCCGGTTACAATGAGCAGTTCTTC	CASSFGRPGYNEQFF
TRBV7-2	TRBJ2-7	many	.	TGTGCCAGCAGCTTAGAAGGGATCTACGAGCAGTACTTC	CASSLEGIYEQYF
TRBV20-1	TRBJ2-2	many	.	TGCAGTGCTAGAGAATCTAGCGTCCCCACCGGGGAGCTGTTTTTT	CSARESSVPTGELFF
TRBV9	TRBJ1-4	many	.	TGTGCCAGCAGCTTGAGCGGGGGCAGGGGTAATGAAAAACTGTTTTTT	CASSLSGGRGNEKLFF
TRBV20-1	TRBJ2-5	many	TRBD1	TGCAGTGCCCAACCCACGACAGGGGAGGCGGAGACCCAGTACTTC	CSAQPTTGEAETQYF
TRBV7-2	TRBJ2-1	.	TRBD2	TGTGCCAGCAGCTCATGGACTAGCGCTTACAATGAGCAGTTCTTC	CASSSWTSAYNEQFF
TRBV5-1	TRBJ2-5	few	.	TGCGCCAGCAGCTATCGTGGGCGGTCGGAGACCCAGTACTTC	CASSYRGRSETQYF
TRBV27	TRBJ1-1	many	.	TGTGCCAGCAGTTTACAGGGAAGCGGCACTGAAGCTTTCTTT	CASSLQGSGTEAFF
TRBV6-2/TRBV6-3	TRBJ2-1	few	.	TGTGCCAGCAGCCGTCGCGTAGGAGATGAGCAGTTCTTC	CASSRRVGDEQFF
TRBV7-2	TRBJ2-7	few	TRBD2	TGTGCCAGCAGCGCCCGCGCAGCGGGGGCCGCCTCCTACGAGCAGTACTTC	CASSARAAGAASYEQYF
TRBV6-1	TRBJ2-1	few	TRBD2	TGTGCCAGAAGACACCCGGGACTAGCGGCTTACAATGAGCAGTTCTTC	CARRHPGLAAYNEQFF
TRBV15	TRBJ2-1	many	.	TGTGCCACCAGCAGAGATTTCCAGGGATACAATGAGCAGTTCTTC	CATSRDFQGYNEQFF
TRBV12-3/TRBV12-4	TRBJ2-4	few	TRBD2	TGTGCCAGCAGTCCCTTCCTTAGCGGGAAAAACATTCAGTACTTC	CASSPFLSGKNIQYF
TRBV18	TRBJ2-6	many	.	TGTGCCAGCTCACCTTCATCCTCTGGGGCCAACGTCCTGACTTTC	CASSPSSSGANVLTF
TRBV13	TRBJ1-1	many	.	TGTGCCAGCACCCCCGAGGTGGGCACTGAAGCTTTCTTT	CASTPEVGTEAFF